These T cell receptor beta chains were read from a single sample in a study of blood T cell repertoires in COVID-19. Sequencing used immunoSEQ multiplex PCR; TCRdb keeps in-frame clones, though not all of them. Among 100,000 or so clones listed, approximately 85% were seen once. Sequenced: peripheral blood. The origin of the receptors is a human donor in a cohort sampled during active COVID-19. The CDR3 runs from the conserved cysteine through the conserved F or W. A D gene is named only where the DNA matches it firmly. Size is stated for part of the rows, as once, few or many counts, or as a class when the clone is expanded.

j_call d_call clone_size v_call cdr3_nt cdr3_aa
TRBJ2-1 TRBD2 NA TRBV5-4 TGTGCCAGCAGCTGGACCACGGGAGGGAAGCGGGAGAATGAGCAGTTCTTC CASSWTTGGKRENEQFF
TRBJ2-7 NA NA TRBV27 TGTGCCAGCAGGCGGACAGTCGGGTACGAGCAGTACTTC CASRRTVGYEQYF
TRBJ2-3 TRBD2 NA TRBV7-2 TGTGCCAGCAGCCGCAGCGGGAACCTGGGAGATACGCAGTATTTT CASSRSGNLGDTQYF
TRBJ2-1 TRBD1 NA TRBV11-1 TGTGCCAGCAGTCTTGACAGGGGGCTTTACAATGAGCAGTTCTTC CASSLDRGLYNEQFF
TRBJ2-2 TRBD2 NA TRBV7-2 TGTGCCAGCAGCGCCGAAAGACTAGCGGGTGGGATCGGGGAGCTGTTTTTT CASSAERLAGGIGELFF
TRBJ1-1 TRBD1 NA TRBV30 TGTGCCTGGACCCCGGGACAGTACACTGAAGCTTTCTTT CAWTPGQYTEAFF
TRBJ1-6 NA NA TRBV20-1 TGCAGTGTACGGTCACCCCTCCACTTT CSVRSPLHF
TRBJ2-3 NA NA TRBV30 TGTGCCTGGTCAGGGGTTAGCACAGATACGCAGTATTTT CAWSGVSTDTQYF
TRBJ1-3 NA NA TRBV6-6 TGTGCCAGCAGCAACCAGGCCGGAAACACCATATATTTT CASSNQAGNTIYF
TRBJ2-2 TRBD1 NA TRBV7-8 TGTGCCAGCAGCTGGACAGGGGTAGACTTGACCGGGGAGCTGTTTTTT CASSWTGVDLTGELFF
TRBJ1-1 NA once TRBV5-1 TGCGCCAGCAGCTTCGGACAGATGGAGGTAACCGCTGAAGCTTTCTTT CASSFGQMEVTAEAFF
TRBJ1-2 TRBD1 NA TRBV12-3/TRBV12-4 TGTGCCAGCAGTTTAGAGGGGGCACGAGGCTACACCTTC CASSLEGARGYTF
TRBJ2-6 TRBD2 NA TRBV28 TGTGCCAGCAGTTTGCGGGGGGCTGGGGCCAACGTCCTGACTTTC CASSLRGAGANVLTF
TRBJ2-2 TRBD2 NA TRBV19 TGTGCCAGCCGACCAGGGACTAGCAACACCGGGGAGCTGTTTTTT CASRPGTSNTGELFF
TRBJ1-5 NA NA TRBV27 TGTGCCAGCAGTTTCAGTAGCAATCAGCCCCAGCATTTT CASSFSSNQPQHF
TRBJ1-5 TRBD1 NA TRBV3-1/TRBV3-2 TGTGCCAGCACAAAAAGGGGGCCTAATCAGCCCCAGCATTTT CASTKRGPNQPQHF
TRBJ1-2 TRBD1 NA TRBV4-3 TGCGCCAGCAGCCAAGAACGACGGGACAGCAATGGCTACACCTTC CASSQERRDSNGYTF
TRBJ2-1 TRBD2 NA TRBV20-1 TGCAGTGCCAGTAGCGGGGGTGCGTCCTACAATGAGCAGTTCTTC CSASSGGASYNEQFF
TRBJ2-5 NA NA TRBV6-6 TGTGCCAGCACCAATAGCCCGCTCCCAGCCCAAGAGACCCAGTACTTC CASTNSPLPAQETQYF
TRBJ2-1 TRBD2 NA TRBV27 TGTGCCAGCAGTTTAAGACTAGCCGGGAGTTACACGCGCAATGAGCAGTTCTTC CASSLRLAGSYTRNEQFF
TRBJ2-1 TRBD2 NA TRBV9 TGTGCCAGCAGCGTAGACCCTAGCGGGGAGAATGAGCAGTTCTTC CASSVDPSGENEQFF
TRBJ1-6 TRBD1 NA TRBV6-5 TGTGCCAGCAGTCGACAGGGGATAGGTTCACCCCTCCACTTT CASSRQGIGSPLHF
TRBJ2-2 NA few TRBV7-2 TGTGCCAGCAGCTTAGTAACTATCGGGGAGCTGTTTTTT CASSLVTIGELFF
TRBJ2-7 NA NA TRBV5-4 TGTGCCAGCAGCTTGAAGCGGGCAGGGGGAATATACGAGCAGTACTTC CASSLKRAGGIYEQYF
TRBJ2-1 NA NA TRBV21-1 NA CASSKVGPGTANEQFF
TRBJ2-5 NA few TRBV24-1 TGTGCCACCAGTGATTTGAACGGGGGTATGGTAGAGACCCAGTACTTC CATSDLNGGMVETQYF
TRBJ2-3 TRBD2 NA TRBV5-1 TGCGCCAGCAGCTTAGCGGGAGGTTCGAATACGCAGTATTTT CASSLAGGSNTQYF
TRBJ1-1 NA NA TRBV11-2 TGTGCCAGCAGCTCCGAGGAGGGTGCCAACACTGAAGCTTTCTTT CASSSEEGANTEAFF
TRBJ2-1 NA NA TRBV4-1 TGCGCCAGCACAGGGAGGGGGTCTGAGCAGTTCTTC CASTGRGSEQFF
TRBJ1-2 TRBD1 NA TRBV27 TGTGCCAGCAGTCTACTTCCTGACGTGGGACAGGGTAGAGGCTACACCTTC CASSLLPDVGQGRGYTF
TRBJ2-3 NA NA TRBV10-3 TGTGCCATCAGTTTAGAGAGCACAGATACGCAGTATTTT CAISLESTDTQYF
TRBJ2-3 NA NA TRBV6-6 TGTGCCAGCAGTTACTCGCCCCAGAGCACAGATACGCAGTATTTT CASSYSPQSTDTQYF
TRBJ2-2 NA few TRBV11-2 TGTGCCAGCAGCTCCAAGGGGGTTTATTTCACCGGGGAGCTGTTTTTT CASSSKGVYFTGELFF
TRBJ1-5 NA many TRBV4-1 TGCGCCAGCAGCCAAGGGGACAACAATCAGCCCCAGCATTTT CASSQGDNNQPQHF
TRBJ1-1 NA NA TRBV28 TGTGCCAGCAGTTTTTTACCTGGCGGCCGAACCGGGACTCAAGCTTTCTTT CASSFLPGGRTGTQAFF
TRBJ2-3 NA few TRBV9 TGTGCCAGCAGCGAATTTGGGGGGGATACGCAGTATTTT CASSEFGGDTQYF
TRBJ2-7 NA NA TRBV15 TGTGCCACCAGCAGAGACAGGGGACCCTACGAGCAGTACTTC CATSRDRGPYEQYF
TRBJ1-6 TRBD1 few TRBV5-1 TGCGCCAGCAGCTCCGGGACAGGGGGTTCACCCCTCCACTTT CASSSGTGGSPLHF
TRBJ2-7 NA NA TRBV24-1 TGTGCCACCGGACAGAACTACGAGCAGTACTTC CATGQNYEQYF
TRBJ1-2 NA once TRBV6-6 TGTGCCAGCCGGACGGGGAACTATGGCTACACCTTC CASRTGNYGYTF
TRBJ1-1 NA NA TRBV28 TGTGCCAGCAGTAGTAGTAATGAAGCTTTCTTT CASSSSNEAFF
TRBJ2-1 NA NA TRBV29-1 TGCAGCGTTGTGAGGGTTGCGCAGAGTGAGCAGTTCTTC CSVVRVAQSEQFF
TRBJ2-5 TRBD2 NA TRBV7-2 TGTGCCAGCAGCCGTAGGGCTAGCGGGGGGAAAGAGACCCAGTACTTC CASSRRASGGKETQYF
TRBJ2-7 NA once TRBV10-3 TGTGCCATCAGTGAACTCTACGAGCAGTACTTC CAISELYEQYF
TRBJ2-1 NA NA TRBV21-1 TGTGCCAAAACCGTCTCGCCCGCATACATATACAATGAGCAGTTCTTC CAKTVSPAYIYNEQFF
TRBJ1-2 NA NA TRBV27 TGTGCCAGCAGTAGCACAGGGTGGGATGGCTACACCTTC CASSSTGWDGYTF
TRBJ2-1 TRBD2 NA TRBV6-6 TGTGCCAGCAGCCAGGGACTAGCAATGCAGTTCTTC CASSQGLAMQFF
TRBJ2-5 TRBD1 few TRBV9 TGTGCCAGCAGCGTGGAAACTGGGACAGGGGGTGGCGGGACCCAGTACTTC CASSVETGTGGGGTQYF
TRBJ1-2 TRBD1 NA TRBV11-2 TGTGCCAGCAGCTTTGCAGGGGGAATGGGTTATGGCTACACCTTC CASSFAGGMGYGYTF
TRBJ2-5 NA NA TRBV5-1 TGCGCCAGCAGCATCGGGGAGGCCCAGTACTTC CASSIGEAQYF
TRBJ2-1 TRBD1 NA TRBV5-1 TGCGCCAGCAGCTTGATGCCACAGGGGGGAAATGAGCAGTTCTTC CASSLMPQGGNEQFF
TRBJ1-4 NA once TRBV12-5 TGTGCTAGTGGTCCCACTACGAGAACGCCAACTAATGAAAAACTGTTTTTT CASGPTTRTPTNEKLFF
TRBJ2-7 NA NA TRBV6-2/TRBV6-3 TGTGCCAGCAGTTACTCTCTTAGCTTCTACGAGCAGTACTTC CASSYSLSFYEQYF
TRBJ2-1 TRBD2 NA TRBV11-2 TGTGCCAGCAGCTTAGGGCCGGGACTAGCGGGAGATGAGCAGTTCTTC CASSLGPGLAGDEQFF
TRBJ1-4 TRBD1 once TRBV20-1 TGCAGTGCTAGTTGGGGGACAGGTGAAAAACTGTTTTTT CSASWGTGEKLFF
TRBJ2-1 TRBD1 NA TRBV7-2 TGTGCCAGCAGCCCTTTCGGGACAGACCGCGGCGGTCAGTTCTTC CASSPFGTDRGGQFF
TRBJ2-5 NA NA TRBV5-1 TGCGCCAGCAGCTTGGAGGTGCGGCAAGAGACCCAGTACTTC CASSLEVRQETQYF
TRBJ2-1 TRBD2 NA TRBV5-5 TGTGCCAGCAGCTTGGCGAGCGGGGACTACAATGAGCAGTTCTTC CASSLASGDYNEQFF
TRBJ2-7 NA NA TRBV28 TGTGCCAGCAGCCCTCCAGGGCGCTACGAGCAGTACTTC CASSPPGRYEQYF
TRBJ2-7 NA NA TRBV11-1 TGTGCGGAGATGACTAGTACCTACGAGCAGTACTTC CAEMTSTYEQYF